These 8 T cell receptor beta chains were sequenced from one sample in a study of cytomegalovirus exposure and HLA in healthy donors. Sequencing used immunoSEQ multiplex PCR; TCRdb keeps in-frame clones, though not all of them. The sample includes some 70,000 clones, 85% of them seen just once. The sample comprised PBMCs. Source of these receptors: a man aged 30 to 45 in good health and CMV-seronegative.

The chain carries TRBV21-1 and TRBJ2-7; the table's D call of TRBD2 was not tested on the DNA. TRBV21-1 is classified as a pseudogene. The CDR3 length is 16 residues. CDR3 in amino acids: CASSKRERSLSYEQYV. The CDR3 coding sequence is TGTGCCAGCAGCAAAAGAGAGCGGTCGCTCTCCTACGAGCAGTACGTC.

The chain couples TRBV5-1 to TRBJ2-6, with TRBD1 identical over 9 bases. Per germline, CDR1 SGHRS and CDR2 YFSETQ. There are 14 residues in the CDR3. Trimming cost V 2 bases and J 11 bases; bases outside gene matches: 5. CDR3 DNA: TGCGCCAGCAGCTTACGGACAGGGGATCACGTCCTGACTTTC. It codes for CASSLRTGDHVLTF.

The chain has TRBV27 and TRBJ1-2, with TRBD1 matching 10 bases. With 5 bases clipped from V and 4 bases from J, the junction kept 7 bases outside the gene matches. The CDR3 is 15 residues long. CDR1 is MNHEY and CDR2 is SMNVEV in the germline V gene (reference sequence). Written as DNA, the CDR3 is TGTGCCAGCAGTCCTCCGACAGGGGGCGCCTATGGCTACACCTTC. Encoded protein: CASSPPTGGAYGYTF.

This chain connects TRBV18 to TRBJ2-7, with 7 bases fitting TRBD1. The CDR3 is 14 residues long. Germline-derived CDR1 and CDR2 are KGHSH and LQKENI. V lost 3 bases and J lost 3; bases outside the gene matches: 5. This CDR3 reads CASSPAGGIYEQYF. CDR3 DNA: TGTGCCAGCTCACCGGCAGGGGGAATCTACGAGCAGTACTTC.

The gene calls are TRBV5-8 and TRBJ1-1; 12 positions match TRBD1. The CDR3 is 16 residues long. V lost 8 bases, J lost 4 bases, and 12 bases stayed unmatched. Germline values: CDR1 SGHTS, CDR2 YDEGEE. The CDR3 nucleotides are TGTGCCAGTACCCTGAGGGACAGGGGGCCGGGCACTGAAGCTTTCTTT. Translated, it gives CASTLRDRGPGTEAFF.

A note on this clone: Its ends do not fully match the called genes, so a read error is possible. The rearrangement links TRBV5-4 to TRBJ1-5; 7 bases fit TRBD1. The CDR3 extends over 12 amino acids. Looked up from germline, CDR1 is SGHNT and CDR2 is YYREEE (reference sequence). The CDR3 nucleotides read TGTGCCAGCAGCTTACCGGGACAGCCCCAACATTTT. Its translation is CASSLPGQPQHF.

As concerns this clone: One junction end does not reproduce the germline sequence, and a read error may be involved. V usage is TRBV2 and J usage is TRBJ1-2, with D perhaps TRBD1 (6 bases). CDR1 and CDR2 from the germline V gene are SNHLY and FYNNEI. The CDR3 loop spans 15 amino acids. CDR3 nucleotide sequence: TGTGCCAGCAGCGAAGACAGGATATCTAACTATGGCTACACCTTC. Its translation is CASSEDRISNYGYTF.

The chain combines TRBV15 with TRBJ2-1; 15 bases line up with TRBD2. This CDR3 is built from 17 residues. With 4 bases clipped from V and 7 bases from J, the junction kept 8 bases outside the gene matches. Germline V lookup: CDR1 LNHNV, CDR2 YYDKDF (reference sequence). The CDR3: CATSTGEGLAGGNEQFF. In nucleotides, the CDR3 is TGTGCCACCAGCACGGGCGAAGGACTAGCGGGGGGGAATGAGCAGTTCTTC. The full variable domain, with the rest looked up from reference TRBV15 and TRBJ2-1, is DAMVIQNPRYQVTQFGKPVTLSCSQTLNHNVMYWYQQKSSQAPKLLFHYYDKDFNNEADTPDNFQSRRPNTSFCFLDIRSPGLGDTAMYLCATSTGEGLAGGNEQFFGPGTRLTVL.